This T cell receptor (beta chain) appears in the sequencing data of a study of blood T cell repertoires in COVID-19. For the study at large: From the United States, Italy and Spain came samples of acute and convalescent COVID-19. T cells, B-cell-depleted T cells, or PBMCs provided the cDNA or gDNA that served as material.

Seattle-derived patients entered the study during active infection and were followed longitudinally. In the authors' workflow: Reference gene primer amplification gave estimated nucleated cell counts. Assay: immunoSEQ multiplex PCR; the TCRdb copy retains only in-frame clones and omits some. The D gene and trimming were derived from the DNA, and the V and J assignments and clone size from that table. This table holds about 87,000 clones, approximately 85% found once. V lost 1 base and J 2 bases, leaving 10 bases between the germline ends. Germline V gene sequence: CDR1 SGHTA, CDR2 FQGNSA. The CDR3 spans 15 residues.

The sequencing input was peripheral blood. The receptor was isolated from a woman older than 75 with COVID-19, enrolled during active disease. The gene calls are TRBV7-2 and TRBJ2-3; D unclear. The CDR3 DNA follows: TGTGCCAGCAGCTTAGATGCGCGGCACACAGATACGCAGTATTTT. It translates to CASSLDARHTDTQYF.